These T cell receptor beta chains were read from a single sample in a study of shared clonotypes between healthy human individuals. Some clones are missing from TCRdb's copy, which holds only in-frame ones; the method was immunoSEQ multiplex PCR. The repertoire consists of 600,000 or so clones, with roughly 96% occurring once and the leading ten covering around 0.11%. The sequenced sample was naive CD8+ T cells sorted from blood. The source of these receptors is a woman aged 25 to 39 in good health. CDR3s include the opening cysteine and the closing phenylalanine or tryptophan. The order of the fields is J gene, D gene, V gene, CDR3 length, CDR3 DNA, CDR3 protein. D genes are given only for firm matches.

J gene: TRBJ2-1; D gene: TRBD2; V gene: TRBV5-1; CDR3 length: 15; CDR3 DNA: TGCGCCAGCAGAGAAACTAGCGGGAGGAGGGATGAGCAGTTCTTC; CDR3 protein: CASRETSGRRDEQFF
J gene: TRBJ2-7; D gene: NA; V gene: TRBV15; CDR3 length: 14; CDR3 DNA: TGTGCCACCAGCGGACCCGGACAGACCTACGAGCAGTACTTC; CDR3 protein: CATSGPGQTYEQYF
J gene: TRBJ2-1; D gene: TRBD1; V gene: TRBV12-5; CDR3 length: 13; CDR3 DNA: TGTGCTAGTGCACAGGGGGCTTACAATGAGCAGTTCTTC; CDR3 protein: CASAQGAYNEQFF
J gene: TRBJ1-1; D gene: NA; V gene: TRBV20-1; CDR3 length: 11; CDR3 DNA: TGCAGTGCCCGTCGGTTGGCTGAAGCTTTCTTT; CDR3 protein: CSARRLAEAFF
J gene: TRBJ1-1; D gene: NA; V gene: TRBV5-4; CDR3 length: 12; CDR3 DNA: TGTGCCAGCAGCCAAGGGAACACTGAAGCTTTCTTT; CDR3 protein: CASSQGNTEAFF
J gene: TRBJ1-5; D gene: TRBD1; V gene: TRBV7-9; CDR3 length: 16; CDR3 DNA: TGTGCCAGCAGCTCCCTGACAGGGGAGGGCAATCAGCCCCAGCATTTT; CDR3 protein: CASSSLTGEGNQPQHF
J gene: TRBJ1-2; D gene: NA; V gene: TRBV27; CDR3 length: 15; CDR3 DNA: TGTGCCACCAAGGGGCAGGGGTGGAATTACTATGGCTACACCTTC; CDR3 protein: CATKGQGWNYYGYTF
J gene: TRBJ2-7; D gene: NA; V gene: TRBV27; CDR3 length: 11; CDR3 DNA: TGTGCCAGCGGGCGCGGATTAGAAAAGGGCTTC; CDR3 protein: CASGRGLEKGF
J gene: TRBJ2-6; D gene: NA; V gene: TRBV9; CDR3 length: 17; CDR3 DNA: TGTGCCAGCAGCCATGCGACGGAGCCCTCTGGGGCCAACGTCCTGACTTTC; CDR3 protein: CASSHATEPSGANVLTF
J gene: TRBJ2-1; D gene: TRBD2; V gene: TRBV27; CDR3 length: 17; CDR3 DNA: TGTGCCAGCAGTTTAACGTGGGCGGGAGGACCCCTCAATGAGCAGTTCTTC; CDR3 protein: CASSLTWAGGPLNEQFF
J gene: TRBJ2-4; D gene: TRBD2; V gene: TRBV19; CDR3 length: 17; CDR3 DNA: TGTGCCAGTAGTATAGGCGGACTAGCGGGAGCCAAAAACATTCAGTACTTC; CDR3 protein: CASSIGGLAGAKNIQYF
J gene: TRBJ2-3; D gene: TRBD2; V gene: TRBV10-2; CDR3 length: 17; CDR3 DNA: TGCGCCAGCAGTGTCCTAGCGGGAGGGATAAGCACAGATACGCAGTATTTT; CDR3 protein: CASSVLAGGISTDTQYF
J gene: TRBJ2-7; D gene: TRBD2; V gene: TRBV18; CDR3 length: 19; CDR3 DNA: TGTGCCAGCTCACCATCCAAGGGGCGCGCGGGAGGTTTCTCCTACGAGCAGTACTTC; CDR3 protein: CASSPSKGRAGGFSYEQYF
J gene: TRBJ2-1; D gene: NA; V gene: TRBV19; CDR3 length: 15; CDR3 DNA: TGTGCCAGTAGTATCCCGCGGGATCTTAGCCATGAGCAGTTCTTC; CDR3 protein: CASSIPRDLSHEQFF
J gene: TRBJ2-3; D gene: TRBD2; V gene: TRBV27; CDR3 length: 11; CDR3 DNA: TGTGCCAGCAGTCCAGGACTAGCCCAGTATTTT; CDR3 protein: CASSPGLAQYF
J gene: TRBJ1-1; D gene: NA; V gene: TRBV5-6; CDR3 length: 13; CDR3 DNA: TGTGCCAGCAGCTCCTTTATGAACACTGAAGCTTTCTTT; CDR3 protein: CASSSFMNTEAFF